The T cell receptor beta chain under discussion was sequenced for a study of a mutant IDH1 vaccine in newly diagnosed glioma. At the level of the study: Vaccine administration was initiated 4-6 weeks following radiotherapy alone, or with temozolomide cycles. A roughly 62% male, 37.5% female split and a mean age of about 44 years characterized treated patients. Beforehand, treatment had been radiotherapy, temozolomide, or both; the majority received both. Study-level findings and limits: Immune responses arising from the vaccine appeared in about 95% of patients.

Time point described: week 5, during vaccination. Each vaccine dose was 300 ug of mutant IDH1 20-mer peptide, with topical imiquimod. The table came from immunoSEQ multiplex PCR; TCRdb's copy has only in-frame clones and leaves some out. The table shows about 58,000 clones, with 84% occurring only once. CDR1 and CDR2 (germline): LGHNT, FRNRAP. J gave up 4 bases and V 6 bases, and 3 bases lay outside the gene matches. The length of the CDR3 is 13 residues. As to this clone: Its antigen is still unknown.

The rearrangement joins TRBV12-5 to TRBJ1-1; TRBD1 aligns across 9 bases. The sample in question was PBMCs, obtained from a glioma patient whose treatment included an IDH1 peptide vaccine. The sequence derives from a woman between 45 and 65 years old with glioma. CDR3 amino acids: CASGPDRGTEAFF. The CDR3 coding sequence is TGTGCTAGTGGGCCGGACAGGGGCACTGAAGCTTTCTTT.